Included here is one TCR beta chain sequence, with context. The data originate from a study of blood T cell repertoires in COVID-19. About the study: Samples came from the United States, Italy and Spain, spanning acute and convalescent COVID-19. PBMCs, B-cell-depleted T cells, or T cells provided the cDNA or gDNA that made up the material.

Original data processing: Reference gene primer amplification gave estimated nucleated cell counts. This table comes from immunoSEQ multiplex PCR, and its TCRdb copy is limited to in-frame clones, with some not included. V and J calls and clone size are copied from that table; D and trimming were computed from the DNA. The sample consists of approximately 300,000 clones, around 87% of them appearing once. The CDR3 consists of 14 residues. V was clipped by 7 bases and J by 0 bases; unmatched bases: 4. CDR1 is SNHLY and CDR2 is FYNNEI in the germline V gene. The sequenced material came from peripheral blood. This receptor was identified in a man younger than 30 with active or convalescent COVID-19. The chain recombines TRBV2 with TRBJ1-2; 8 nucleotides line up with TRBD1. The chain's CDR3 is CASIPGQANYGYTF. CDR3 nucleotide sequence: TGTGCCAGCATTCCGGGACAGGCTAACTATGGCTACACCTTC. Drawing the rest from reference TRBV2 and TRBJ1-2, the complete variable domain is EPEVTQTPSHQVTQMGQEVILRCVPISNHLYFYWYRQILGQKVEFLVSFYNNEISEKSEIFDDQFSVERPDGSNFTLKIRSTKLEDSAMYFCASIPGQANYGYTFGSGTRLTVV.